What follows are 2 T cell receptor beta chains derived from one specimen sequenced in a study of cytomegalovirus exposure and HLA in healthy donors (dated by TCRdb to the late 2010s). Libraries were prepared through the immunoSEQ multiplex PCR assay. The multiplex PCR relied on a mix of 60 forward primers for TCR Vbeta segments and 13 reverse primers for TCR Jbeta segments. TCRdb carries this immuneACCESS record with in-frame sequences only. Its versions omit some clonotypes, under half of them owing to an unresolved V gene in the studies checked, with the rest unexplained. This sample comprises some 110,000 clones, 80% of them detected only once. The leading ten clones occupy 2.1% of the sample. Sequencing was done on a sample of PBMCs. All receptors derive from a man aged 25 to 40 in good health and CMV-seronegative.

This clone has only a few counts. The V call is TRBV28, the J call TRBJ1-6; maybe TRBD1 (5 bases). Germline CDR1 MDHEN, CDR2 SYDVKM. The V and J ends lost 2 bases and 5 bases respectively, with 10 bases between them. The CDR3 is 15 residues long. The CDR3 loop is CASSLGGADNSPLHF. The CDR3 DNA reads as TGTGCCAGCAGTTTAGGCGGGGCGGATAATTCACCCCTCCACTTT.

This clone occurred once. CDR3 residues: CASSYRGTRASYEQYF. CDR3 DNA: TGTGCCAGCAGTTATAGGGGCACTCGTGCCTCCTACGAGCAGTACTTC. The J gene is TRBJ2-7, the V gene TRBV6-5, with D possibly matching TRBD1 (5 bases). The V end lost 3 bases, the J end lost 0 bases, and 15 bases lay between the germline ends. Per the germline V gene, CDR1 is MNHEY and CDR2 is SVGAGI. The CDR3 contains 16 residues.